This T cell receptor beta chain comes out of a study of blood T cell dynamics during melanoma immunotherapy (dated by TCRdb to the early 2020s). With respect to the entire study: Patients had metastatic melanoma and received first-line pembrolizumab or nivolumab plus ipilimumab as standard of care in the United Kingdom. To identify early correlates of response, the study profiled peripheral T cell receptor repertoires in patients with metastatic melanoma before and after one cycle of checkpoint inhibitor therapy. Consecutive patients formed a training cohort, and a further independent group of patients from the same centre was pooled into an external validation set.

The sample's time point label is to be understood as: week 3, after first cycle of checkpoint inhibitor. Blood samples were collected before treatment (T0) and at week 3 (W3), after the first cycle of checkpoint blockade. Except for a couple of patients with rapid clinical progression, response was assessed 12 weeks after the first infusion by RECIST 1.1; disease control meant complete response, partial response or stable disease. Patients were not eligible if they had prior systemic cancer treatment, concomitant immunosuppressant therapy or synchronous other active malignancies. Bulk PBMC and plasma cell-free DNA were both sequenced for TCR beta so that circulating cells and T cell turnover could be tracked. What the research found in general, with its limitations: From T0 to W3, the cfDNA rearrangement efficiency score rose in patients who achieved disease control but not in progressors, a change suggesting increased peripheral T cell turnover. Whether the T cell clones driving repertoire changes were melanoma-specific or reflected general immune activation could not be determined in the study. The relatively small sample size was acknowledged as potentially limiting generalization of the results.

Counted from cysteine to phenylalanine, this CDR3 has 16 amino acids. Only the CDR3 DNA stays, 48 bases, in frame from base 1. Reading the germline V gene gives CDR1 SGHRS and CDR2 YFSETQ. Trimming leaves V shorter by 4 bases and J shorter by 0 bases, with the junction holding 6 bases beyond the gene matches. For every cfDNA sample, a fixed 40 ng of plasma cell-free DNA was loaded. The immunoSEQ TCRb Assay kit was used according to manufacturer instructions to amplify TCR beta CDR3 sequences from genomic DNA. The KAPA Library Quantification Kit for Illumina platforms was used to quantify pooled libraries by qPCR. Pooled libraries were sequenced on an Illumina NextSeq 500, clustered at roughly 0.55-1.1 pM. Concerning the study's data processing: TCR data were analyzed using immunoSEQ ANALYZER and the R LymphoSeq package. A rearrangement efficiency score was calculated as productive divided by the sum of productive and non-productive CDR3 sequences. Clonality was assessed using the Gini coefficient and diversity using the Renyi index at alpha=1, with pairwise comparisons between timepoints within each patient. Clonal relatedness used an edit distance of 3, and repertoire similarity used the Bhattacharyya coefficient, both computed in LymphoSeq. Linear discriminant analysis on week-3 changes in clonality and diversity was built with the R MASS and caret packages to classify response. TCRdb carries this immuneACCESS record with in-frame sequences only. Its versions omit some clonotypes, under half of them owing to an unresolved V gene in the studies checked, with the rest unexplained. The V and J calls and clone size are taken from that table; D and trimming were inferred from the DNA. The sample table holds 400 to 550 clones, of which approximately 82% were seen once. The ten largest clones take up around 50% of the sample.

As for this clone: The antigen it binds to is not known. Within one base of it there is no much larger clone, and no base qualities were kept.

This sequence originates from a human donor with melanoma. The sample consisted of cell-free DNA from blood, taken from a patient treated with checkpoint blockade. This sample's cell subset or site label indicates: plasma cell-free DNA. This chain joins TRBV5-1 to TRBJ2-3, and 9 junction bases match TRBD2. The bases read TGCGCCAGCAGCCTGACTAGCGGCTCCAGCACAGATACGCAGTATTTT. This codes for CASSLTSGSSTDTQYF.